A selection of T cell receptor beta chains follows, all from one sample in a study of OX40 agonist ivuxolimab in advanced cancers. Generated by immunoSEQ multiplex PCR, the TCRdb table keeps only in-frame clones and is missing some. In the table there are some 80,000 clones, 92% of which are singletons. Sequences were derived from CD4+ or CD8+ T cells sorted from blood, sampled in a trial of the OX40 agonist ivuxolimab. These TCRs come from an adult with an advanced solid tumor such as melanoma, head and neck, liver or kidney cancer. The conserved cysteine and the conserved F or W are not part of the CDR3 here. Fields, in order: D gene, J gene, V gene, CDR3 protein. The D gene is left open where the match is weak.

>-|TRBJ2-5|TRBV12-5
ASGFGFQETQY
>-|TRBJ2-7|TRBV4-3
ASSQVGGSYEQY
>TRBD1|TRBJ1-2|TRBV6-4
ASSDPPPGQGTYGYT
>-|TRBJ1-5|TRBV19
ASSFGQGEVGNQPQH
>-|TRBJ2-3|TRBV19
ASSISGTYTDTQY
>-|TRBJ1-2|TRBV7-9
ASSLGRARGGYT
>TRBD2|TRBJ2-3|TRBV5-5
ASSRGPLRLAGGRGDTQY
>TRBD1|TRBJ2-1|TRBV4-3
ASSQGQGRSNEQF
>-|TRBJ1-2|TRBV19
ASSMSGDYGYT
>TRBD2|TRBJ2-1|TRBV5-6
ASSLSGGVNEQF
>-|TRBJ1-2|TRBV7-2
ASSREGYGYT
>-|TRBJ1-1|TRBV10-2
ASQQGTEAF
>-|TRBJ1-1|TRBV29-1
SVESWREINTEAF
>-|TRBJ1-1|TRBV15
ATSFERGTATEAF
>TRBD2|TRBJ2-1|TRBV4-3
ASSQDISGGAEEF
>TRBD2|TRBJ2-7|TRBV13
ASSLGGSKQY
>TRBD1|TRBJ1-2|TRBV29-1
SVPGGAGYGYT
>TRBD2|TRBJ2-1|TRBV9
ASTPTWGGYNEQF
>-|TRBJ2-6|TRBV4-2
ASSQPGTDGSGANVLT
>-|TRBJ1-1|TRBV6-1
ASRPLPHPNTEAF
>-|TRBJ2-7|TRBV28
ASMKLADGPYEQY
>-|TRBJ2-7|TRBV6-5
ASSYGFGAGYEQY
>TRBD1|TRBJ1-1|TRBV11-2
ASSLVVGQGAEAF
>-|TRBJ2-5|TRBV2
ASSERAQETQY
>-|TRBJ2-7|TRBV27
ASSRIPSSYEQY
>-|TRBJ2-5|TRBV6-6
ASSYYAGIQETQY
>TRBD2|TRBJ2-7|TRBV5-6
ASSLASRGGYEQY
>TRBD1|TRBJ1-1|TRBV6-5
ASSAGQGNTEAF
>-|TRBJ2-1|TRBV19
ASSIEGRSAFYNEQF
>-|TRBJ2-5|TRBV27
ASSLGWGETQY
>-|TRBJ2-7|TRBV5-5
ASSSSSYEQY
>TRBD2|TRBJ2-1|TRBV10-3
AISDKGPGLARHEQF
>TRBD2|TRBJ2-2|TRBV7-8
ASSMGLAGALNTGELF
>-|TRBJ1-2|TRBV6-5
ASSYSSPGYYGYT
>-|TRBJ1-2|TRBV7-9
ASSSDNYGYT
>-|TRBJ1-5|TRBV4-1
ASSQDRTGNQPQH
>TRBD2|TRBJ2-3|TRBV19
ASGLVRTDTQY
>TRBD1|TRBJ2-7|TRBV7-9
ASSLGQGLDEQY
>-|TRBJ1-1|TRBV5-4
ASSLGLNTEAF
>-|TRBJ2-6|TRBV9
ASSVGGPTGANVLT
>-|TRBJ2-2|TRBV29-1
STRHVTGELF
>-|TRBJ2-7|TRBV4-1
ASSQDRGGYEQY
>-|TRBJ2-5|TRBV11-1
ASSLGTNPLQETQY
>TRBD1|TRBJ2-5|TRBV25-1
ASSVGQGGETQY
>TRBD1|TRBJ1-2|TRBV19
ASTVLQGTQGPYGYT
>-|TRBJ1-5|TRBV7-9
ASSLGVAGGTDGEPQH
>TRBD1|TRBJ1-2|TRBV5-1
ASSLGWTGGYGYT
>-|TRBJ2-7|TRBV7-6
ASSLILGYEQY
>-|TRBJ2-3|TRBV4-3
ASSQERTRAGTDTQY
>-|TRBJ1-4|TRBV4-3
ASSQDPSGTIREKLF